These 3 T cell receptor beta chains came from one sample sequenced in a study of blood T cell repertoires in COVID-19. Only in-frame clones appear in the TCRdb table, and some are missing; sequencing was by immunoSEQ multiplex PCR. Among 150,000 to 180,000 clones listed, 78% were seen once. Sequencing was carried out using peripheral blood. The receptors stem from a man older than 75 with acute or convalescent COVID-19.

CDR3 in amino acids: CSVESGTSGYTDTQYF. In nucleotides, the CDR3 is TGCAGCGTTGAGTCAGGGACTAGCGGTTACACAGATACGCAGTATTTT. The genes are TRBV29-1 and TRBJ2-3; 11 bases match TRBD2. V lost 3 bases, J lost 2 bases, and 7 bases stayed unmatched. Per the germline V gene, CDR1 is SQVTM and CDR2 is ANQGSEA. This CDR3 spans 16 amino acids.

This clone came up a few times. The rearrangement uses TRBV6-5 and TRBJ2-7, with D hard to call. Between the trimmed V and J ends, which lost 5 bases and 4 bases, there was a span of 6 bases. The CDR3 totals 11 residues. Germline CDR1 MNHEY, CDR2 SVGAGI. CDR3 region: CASSTQYEQYV. The CDR3 DNA is TGTGCCAGCAGTACTCAATACGAGCAGTACGTC.

The rearrangement joins TRBV6-2 or TRBV6-3 to TRBJ2-1; TRBD2 agrees at 10 bases. Trimming cost V 1 base and J 3 bases; bases outside gene matches: 3. The CDR3 spans 16 residues. Germline V gives CDR1 MNHEY, CDR2 SVGEGT. CDR3 region: CASSYFGLAVYNEQFF. The CDR3 DNA follows: TGTGCCAGCAGTTACTTCGGACTAGCGGTCTACAATGAGCAGTTCTTC.